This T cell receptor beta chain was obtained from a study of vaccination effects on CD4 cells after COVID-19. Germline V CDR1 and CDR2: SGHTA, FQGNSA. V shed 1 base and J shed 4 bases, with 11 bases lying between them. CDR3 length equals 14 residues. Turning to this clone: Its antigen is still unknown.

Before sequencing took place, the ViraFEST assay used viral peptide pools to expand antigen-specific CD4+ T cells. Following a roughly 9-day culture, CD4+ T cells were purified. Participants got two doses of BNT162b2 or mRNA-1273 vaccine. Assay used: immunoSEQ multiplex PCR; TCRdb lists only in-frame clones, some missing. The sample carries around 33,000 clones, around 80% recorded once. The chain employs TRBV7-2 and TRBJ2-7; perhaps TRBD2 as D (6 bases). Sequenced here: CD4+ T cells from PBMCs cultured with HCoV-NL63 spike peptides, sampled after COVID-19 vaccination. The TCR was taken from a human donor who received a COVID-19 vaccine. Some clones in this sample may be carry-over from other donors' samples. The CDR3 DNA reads TGTGCCAGCAGCTTAGGTACGGGAGTGTACGAGCAGTACGTC. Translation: CASSLGTGVYEQYV.